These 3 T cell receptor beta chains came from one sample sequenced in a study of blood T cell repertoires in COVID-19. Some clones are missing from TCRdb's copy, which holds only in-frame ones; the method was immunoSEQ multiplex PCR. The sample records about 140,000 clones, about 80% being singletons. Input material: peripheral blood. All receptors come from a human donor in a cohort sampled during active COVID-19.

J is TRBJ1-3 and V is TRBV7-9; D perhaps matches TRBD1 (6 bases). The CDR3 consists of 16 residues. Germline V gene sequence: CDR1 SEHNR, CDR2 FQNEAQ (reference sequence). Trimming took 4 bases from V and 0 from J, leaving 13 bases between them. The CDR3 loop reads CASSSVGGGSGNTIYF. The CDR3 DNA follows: TGTGCCAGCAGCTCAGTGGGAGGGGGCTCTGGAAACACCATATATTTT.

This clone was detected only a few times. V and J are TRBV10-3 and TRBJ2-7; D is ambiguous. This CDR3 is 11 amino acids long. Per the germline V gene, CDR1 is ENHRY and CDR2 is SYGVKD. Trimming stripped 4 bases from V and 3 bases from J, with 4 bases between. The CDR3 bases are TGTGCCATCAGTGTAAACTACGAGCAGTACTTC. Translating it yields CAISVNYEQYF.

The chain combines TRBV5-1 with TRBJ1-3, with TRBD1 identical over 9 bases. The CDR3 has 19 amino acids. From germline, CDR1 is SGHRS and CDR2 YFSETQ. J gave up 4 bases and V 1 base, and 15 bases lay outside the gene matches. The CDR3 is CASSLSELWTGDRGNTIYF. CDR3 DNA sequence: TGCGCCAGCAGCTTGTCTGAACTGTGGACAGGGGATCGCGGAAACACCATATATTTT. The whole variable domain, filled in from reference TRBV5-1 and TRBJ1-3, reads KAGVTQTPRYLIKTRGQQVTLSCSPISGHRSVSWYQQTPGQGLQFLFEYFSETQRNKGNFPGRFSGRQFSNSRSEMNVSTLELGDSALYLCASSLSELWTGDRGNTIYFGEGSWLTVV.